Below are 19 T cell receptor beta chains sequenced from a single sample in a study of CD8 T cells in ankylosing spondylitis. From the 5' RACE reads, TCRdb called clonotypes with MiXCR, one entry per CDR3 protein. The table shows 150,000 to 200,000 distinct CDR3 sequences, with 15% to 20% occurring only once. The material sequenced was blood, either unsorted or a sorted T cell fraction (not recorded which). The receptor source for this set is a male donor between 10 and 30 years old with ankylosing spondylitis or in good health (not recorded which).

This clonotype has ten or more counts. The chain employs TRBV12-5 and TRBJ2-1; 9 bases map to TRBD2. J gave up 5 bases and V 7 bases, and 15 bases lay outside the gene matches. Germline lookup yields CDR1 LGHNT and CDR2 FRNRAP. The CDR3 loop spans 17 amino acids. The DNA for the CDR3 is TGTGCTAGTGAGTCTCCTGGGCTAGCGGGAACCCACAATGAGCAGTTCTTC. Translating it yields CASESPGLAGTHNEQFF.

The rearrangement uses TRBV9 and TRBJ2-5; D unclear. Germline V gene sequence: CDR1 SGDLS, CDR2 YYNGEE. Trimming stripped 0 bases from V and 0 bases from J, with 9 bases between. The CDR3 extends over 15 amino acids. The CDR3 coding sequence is TGTGCCAGCAGCGTAGACGCAGCTGACCAAGAGACCCAGTACTTC. Translating gives CASSVDAADQETQYF.

The table lists this clonotype with a few counts. This chain links TRBV7-9 with TRBJ2-3; 10 nucleotides match TRBD2. CDR1 SEHNR and CDR2 FQNEAQ come from the germline V gene (reference sequence). This CDR3 comprises 15 residues. The ends lost 5 bases at V and 5 bases at J; junction bases unmatched: 7. In DNA, the CDR3 is TGTGCCAGCAGCCCTTTAGCGGGAGGAGGAGATACGCAGTATTTT. Translation gives CASSPLAGGGDTQYF. Combining the CDR3 with reference TRBV7-9 and TRBJ2-3 gives the whole variable domain DTGVSQNPRHKITKRGQNVTFRCDPISEHNRLYWYRQTLGQGPEFLTYFQNEAQLEKSRLLSDRFSAERPKGSFSTLEIQRTEQGDSAMYLCASSPLAGGGDTQYFGPGTRLTVL.

In this sample, this clonotype turned up many times. This rearrangement joins TRBV15 to TRBJ2-3; D might be TRBD1 (6 bases). In germline, CDR1 is LNHNV, CDR2 YYDKDF (reference sequence). The ends were cut back, 5 bases at V and 0 bases at J, with 15 bases in the middle. The CDR3 has 16 residues. The CDR3 loop reads CATSPAPGASTDTQYF. CDR3 DNA sequence: TGTGCCACCAGCCCCGCCCCAGGGGCAAGCACAGATACGCAGTATTTT.

There are many counts of this clonotype. The chain employs TRBV28 and TRBJ2-7, with TRBD1 matching over 8 bases. Germline lookup yields CDR1 MDHEN and CDR2 SYDVKM. The V segment lost 4 bases and the J segment 3 bases; nucleotides outside the gene matches: 11. The CDR3 is 16 residues long. The CDR3 DNA follows: TGTGCCAGCAGTTCCCACGCCGGGACAGGACGCTACGAGCAGTACTTC. Amino acid sequence: CASSSHAGTGRYEQYF.

This clonotype came up many times. The chain uses TRBV7-2 and TRBJ2-7, with D possibly matching TRBD2 (5 bases). Between the trimmed V and J ends, which lost 5 bases and 4 bases, there was a span of 9 bases. CDR1 is SGHTA, CDR2 FQGNSA, per germline. The CDR3 has 12 amino acids. DNA for the CDR3: TGTGCCAGCAGCCCCGGAGGTTACGAGCAGTACTTC. It codes for CASSPGGYEQYF.

This clonotype was picked up many times. The chain recombines TRBV13 with TRBJ2-5; D is possibly TRBD2 (6 bases). Germline CDR1 and CDR2: PRHDT and FYEKMQ (reference sequence). V lost 5 bases to trimming and J lost 2 bases, with 21 bases between them. CDR3 size: 17 residues. Here the CDR3 DNA reads TGTGCCAGCAGCCCCAGTGTGGGGGGTATCATTCAAGAGACCCAGTACTTC. This encodes CASSPSVGGIIQETQYF.

This clonotype was seen ten or more times. The rearrangement links TRBV7-9 to TRBJ2-7; D is ambiguous. This CDR3 spans 13 amino acids. Germline values: CDR1 SEHNR, CDR2 FQNEAQ (reference sequence). Trimming stripped 2 bases from V and 5 bases from J, with 10 bases between. The CDR3 DNA reads as TGTGCCAGCAGCTTATCGTGGGCTGACGAGCAGTACTTC. As protein: CASSLSWADEQYF.

This clonotype appeared many times. The gene calls are TRBV20-1 and TRBJ2-1; the match to TRBD2 covers 9 bases. The CDR3 runs to 15 residues. Per germline, CDR1 DFQATT and CDR2 SNEGSKA (reference sequence). The trim removed 6 bases at V and 8 bases at J, leaving 14 bases unmatched. The CDR3 sequence: CSATRVREGRDEQFF. The CDR3 DNA follows: TGCAGTGCCACCAGGGTGCGGGAGGGCCGCGATGAGCAGTTCTTC.

The CDR3 sequence is CASSLSGALLADTQYF. The DNA of the CDR3 is TGTGCCAGCAGTTTATCTGGAGCCCTACTCGCAGATACGCAGTATTTT. The chain couples TRBV27 to TRBJ2-3; D remains unclear. V lost 0 bases to trimming and J lost 4 bases, with 14 bases between them. Germline CDR1 is MNHEY and CDR2 is SMNVEV (reference sequence). There are 16 residues in the CDR3.

This clonotype occurred many times. This chain joins TRBV4-2 and TRBJ2-2; TRBD2 matches at 8 bases. This CDR3 is built from 17 residues. CDR1 and CDR2 (germline): LGHNA, YNFKEQ. Trimming cost V 0 bases and J 5 bases; bases outside gene matches: 8. The CDR3 protein is CASSQEFAGGQTGELFF. CDR3 sequence (DNA): TGTGCCAGCAGCCAAGAATTCGCGGGAGGTCAAACCGGGGAGCTGTTTTTT.

This clonotype was seen many times. The chain joins TRBV6-2 or TRBV6-3 to TRBJ2-7; tentatively, D is TRBD2 (5 bases). Germline V gene sequence: CDR1 MNHEY, CDR2 SVGEGT. Trimming stripped 0 bases from V and 2 bases from J, with 14 bases between. This CDR3 region has 16 residues. CDR3: CASSYSIRGPPYEQYF. The CDR3 DNA follows: TGTGCCAGCAGTTACTCGATACGGGGTCCTCCCTACGAGCAGTACTTC.

This clonotype was seen at least ten times. V and J are TRBV4-2 and TRBJ2-1, with a tentative D call TRBD1 (5 bases). Trimming took 3 bases from V and 6 from J, leaving 15 bases between them. Germline V CDR1 and CDR2: LGHNA, YNFKEQ. This CDR3 is 15 amino acids long. Here the CDR3 reads CASSQGPSIANEQFF. Here the CDR3 DNA reads TGTGCCAGCAGCCAGGGGCCCTCAATAGCCAATGAGCAGTTCTTC.

The table lists this clonotype with many counts. The chain has TRBV6-2 or TRBV6-3 and TRBJ2-7; unclear D gene. Per the germline V gene, CDR1 is MNHEY and CDR2 is SVGEGT. V was clipped by 2 bases and J by 0 bases, with 8 bases between them. The CDR3 covers 14 residues. The CDR3 is CASSYEASSYEQYF. The CDR3 bases are TGTGCCAGCAGTTACGAGGCCAGCTCCTACGAGCAGTACTTC.

The chain carries TRBV11-1 and TRBJ2-7; the D is unclear. The CDR3 contains 13 residues. The germline V and J ends were trimmed by 2 bases and 0 bases, with 5 bases remaining between them. CDR1 and CDR2 from the germline V gene are SGHAT and FQDESV (reference sequence). The CDR3 region has the DNA TGTGCCAGCAGCTTACCGTACTCCTACGAGCAGTACTTC. It yields the protein CASSLPYSYEQYF.

This clonotype was detected only once. This chain uses TRBV29-1 with TRBJ1-3; D gene ambiguous. The V gene's germline CDR1 is SQVTM and CDR2 ANQGSEA. V lost 7 bases, J lost 0 bases, and 10 bases lay in between. The CDR3 length is 13 residues. The CDR3, as DNA: TGCAGCGCTGTTGGAGTCTCTGGAAACACCATATATTTT. It translates to CSAVGVSGNTIYF.

This clonotype was seen more than once but under ten times. The chain links TRBV7-9 to TRBJ2-1; 13 nucleotides agree with TRBD2. V gave up 3 bases and J gave up 9 bases; unmatched junction bases: 5. The CDR3 sequence is 15 residues long. The V gene's germline CDR1 is SEHNR and CDR2 FQNEAQ (reference sequence). The CDR3 region has the DNA TGTGCCAGCAGCTTTGGGACTAGCGGGATTACTGAGCAGTTCTTC. Residues: CASSFGTSGITEQFF.

This clonotype was counted many times. The V call is TRBV20-1, the J call TRBJ2-5, with 8 nucleotides matching TRBD1. V gave up 4 bases and J gave up 3 bases; unmatched junction bases: 4. Germline V gene lookup returns CDR1 DFQATT and CDR2 SNEGSKA (reference sequence). The CDR3 runs 13 residues. The CDR3 nucleotides are TGCAGTGCTACTCGGACAGGGAAAGAGACCCAGTACTTC. Protein: CSATRTGKETQYF.

The CDR3 bases are TGCAGTCTAAATACCGGGTTATCCTACGAGCAGTACTTC. It encodes CSLNTGLSYEQYF. The chain couples TRBV20-1 to TRBJ2-7, with unresolved D. The germline V gene encodes CDR1 DFQATT and CDR2 SNEGSKA (reference sequence). V lost 8 bases to trimming and J lost 1 base, with 15 bases between them. The CDR3 extends over 13 amino acids.